The following is a T cell receptor beta chain sequence with its context. Its target is not known. The data were taken from a study of cytomegalovirus exposure and HLA in healthy donors. Whole-study results and caveats: The authors excluded some V segments, including TRBV6-2 and TRBV6-3, as indistinguishable. In a later analysis, a genetic analysis reported fewer productive-TCR N-insertions in an Asian-associated ancestry cluster than the cohort average.

This CDR3 comprises 23 residues. The PCR was carried out with 60 Vbeta primers and 13 Jbeta primers. Sequenced by immunoSEQ multiplex PCR; TCRdb stores in-frame clones only, minus some. Of approximately 160,000 clones detected, 80% to 85% appear once; the ten largest clones hold approximately 2%. These donors counted as nominally healthy when sampled, but unrecorded immune exposures were likely. Investigators did not record CMV serostatus for this donor. Sample: PBMCs. The TCR was taken from a human donor in good health. This chain links TRBV12-2 with TRBJ1-1. TRBV12-2 constitutes a pseudogene. DNA of the CDR3: TGTGCAAGTCGCTTGAGGGGGGGCAGAAACAAAAAAACGATCGAACGGGAACGCGCTGAAGCTTTCTTT. This codes for CASRLRGGRNKKTIERERAEAFF.